Each of the 27 T cell receptor beta chains below was sequenced from the same sample in a study of T-cell memory formation after mild COVID-19. TCRdb reprocessed the 5' RACE reads via MiXCR and lists one record per CDR3 protein. The profile shows approximately 290,000 distinct CDR3 sequences, roughly 8% of them singletons. Material for sequencing was PBMCs or a T cell subset sorted from them (not recorded which). Receptors were obtained from a man aged 18 to 30 who had mild COVID-19 (a few samples of this study predate the infection). Cell type and time point are not known.

J is TRBJ2-7 and V is TRBV29-1; TRBD1 agrees at 11 bases. Germline assignment: CDR1 SQVTM and CDR2 ANQGSEA. The CDR3 sequence is 13 residues long. V was clipped by 7 bases and J by 5 bases; unmatched bases: 7. The CDR3 nucleotides are TGCAGCGCTGTAGGACAGGGGGCTAACGAGCAGTACTTC. It specifies CSAVGQGANEQYF.

This clonotype was observed many times. In nucleotides, the CDR3 is TGTGCCAGCAGTTTAAGTGTCCTTGGCAATGAGCAGTTCTTC. Translated: CASSLSVLGNEQFF. The chain joins TRBV12-3 or TRBV12-4 to TRBJ2-1; no reliable D call. V was clipped by 2 bases and J by 6 bases, with 11 bases between them. The CDR3 has 14 amino acids.

This clonotype appeared a few times. The V gene is TRBV7-8, the J gene TRBJ1-2, with D perhaps matching TRBD1 (6 bases). The CDR3 has 18 amino acids. The V and J ends lost 0 bases and 4 bases respectively, with 21 bases between them. Germline CDR1 reads SGHVS; CDR2 reads FQNEAQ. Here the CDR3 DNA reads TGTGCCAGCAGCTTAGCGGCGGGGGGCGCGGGGCTGGGCTATGGCTACACCTTC. Translation: CASSLAAGGAGLGYGYTF.

The chain couples TRBV7-9 to TRBJ2-7; possibly TRBD2 for D (6 bases). The length of the CDR3 is 17 residues. Germline loops: CDR1 SEHNR, CDR2 FQNEAQ (reference sequence). V lost 1 base, J lost 4 bases, and 20 bases lay in between. CDR3 coding DNA: TGTGCCAGCAGCTTAGACGCCCCGGGGACTCCCGAGTACGAGCAGTACGTC. Translation gives CASSLDAPGTPEYEQYV.

This chain connects TRBV27 to TRBJ2-4, with 9 bases identical to TRBD2. Germline trimming cut 7 bases from V and 9 bases from J; bases unmatched to any gene: 13. This CDR3 is built from 15 residues. Germline CDR1 is MNHEY and CDR2 is SMNVEV (reference sequence). The CDR3 is CASIKTVAGATIQYF. For the CDR3, the DNA is TGTGCCAGCATAAAAACCGTAGCGGGGGCCACCATTCAGTACTTC.

This clonotype appeared a few times. The chain employs TRBV7-9 and TRBJ1-1; maybe TRBD1 (6 bases). V lost 8 bases and J 8 bases, leaving 15 bases between the germline ends. Per the germline V gene, CDR1 is SEHNR and CDR2 is FQNEAQ (reference sequence). This CDR3 is 12 amino acids long. The CDR3 sequence: CASQSGGPEAFF. In DNA, the CDR3 is TGTGCCAGCCAAAGTGGGGGGCCCGAAGCTTTCTTT.

This clonotype was detected only a few times. The chain uses TRBV27 and TRBJ2-7, with D perhaps matching TRBD2 (5 bases). The CDR3 totals 14 residues. V dropped 4 bases and J dropped 3 bases, with 13 bases sitting between them. Germline V gene data show CDR1 as MNHEY and CDR2 as SMNVEV (reference sequence). CDR3 DNA sequence: TGTGCCAGCAGTTCTGCTGCGGAGGACTACGAGCAGTACGTC. Its protein is CASSSAAEDYEQYV.

The genes are TRBV7-2 and TRBJ1-6; TRBD1 matches 8 bases. Germline V gives CDR1 SGHTA, CDR2 FQGNSA. The CDR3 consists of 15 residues. V lost 3 bases and J lost 7; bases outside the gene matches: 5. The CDR3 loop is CASSFRQGPNSPLHF. The DNA for the CDR3 is TGTGCCAGCAGCTTTCGACAGGGGCCCAATTCACCCCTCCACTTT.

This clonotype was counted many times. The genes are TRBV30 and TRBJ2-3, with D unclear. V was shortened by 2 bases and J by 6 bases, with 9 bases between the two germline ends. In germline, CDR1 is GTSNPN, CDR2 SVGIG (reference sequence). The CDR3 loop spans 12 amino acids. CDR3 DNA: TGTGCCTGGAGTTTTCAAGGGGATACGCAGTATTTT. This codes for CAWSFQGDTQYF.

This chain links TRBV6-1 with TRBJ2-7; D tentatively fits TRBD1 or TRBD2 (6 bases each). This CDR3 spans 13 amino acids. The V end lost 5 bases, the J end lost 7 bases, and 15 bases lay between the germline ends. The germline V gene has CDR1 MNHNS and CDR2 SASEGT. The CDR3 DNA follows: TGTGCCAGCAGTCCCGGGGGCGCGGGTGAGCAGTACGTC. Translating gives CASSPGGAGEQYV.

This clonotype was detected a few times. The rearrangement links TRBV9 to TRBJ2-3, with TRBD2 matching 7 bases. The CDR3 is made up of 16 amino acids. J lost 4 bases, V lost 3 bases, and 11 bases had no gene match. Per germline, CDR1 SGDLS and CDR2 YYNGEE. The CDR3 loop is CASSARSGGEADTQYF. As DNA, the CDR3 is TGTGCCAGCAGCGCCCGTTCGGGGGGTGAGGCAGATACGCAGTATTTT.

This clonotype was seen a handful of times. The V gene is TRBV29-1, the J gene TRBJ1-2; D gene unclear. Trimming pared 4 bases from V and 8 bases from J, leaving 20 bases between. The germline CDR1 and CDR2 sequences are SQVTM and ANQGSEA. The CDR3 length is 14 residues. The CDR3 spells CSVAPQPGPAGYTF. The CDR3 nucleotides read TGCAGCGTTGCTCCTCAGCCAGGACCAGCCGGCTACACCTTC.

This clonotype was counted ten times or more. The rearrangement joins TRBV7-2 to TRBJ1-1; D perhaps matches TRBD1 (6 bases). Germline lookup yields CDR1 SGHTA and CDR2 FQGNSA. The CDR3 loop spans 13 amino acids. The V gene lost 8 bases and the J gene lost 5 bases, with 15 bases spanning the gap. CDR3 amino acids: CASAGQGGTEAFF. The CDR3 DNA reads as TGTGCCAGCGCTGGGCAAGGGGGGACTGAAGCTTTCTTT.

In regard to this clonotype: Likely a read error: the CDR3 ends without its conserved phenylalanine or tryptophan. CDR3 residues: CASSAGTTQGEQFL. CDR3 sequence (DNA): TGTGCCAGCAGCGCGGGGACTACTCAGGGGGAGCAGTTCTTA. V usage is TRBV7-9 and J usage is TRBJ2-1, with D maybe TRBD2 (7 bases). CDR3 length equals 14 residues. Germline loops: CDR1 SEHNR, CDR2 FQNEAQ (reference sequence). The V end lost 5 bases, the J end lost 10 bases, and 18 bases lay between the germline ends.

This clonotype has only a few counts. The V gene is TRBV18, the J gene TRBJ1-2; unclear D gene. There are 16 residues in the CDR3. Germline CDR1 KGHSH, CDR2 LQKENI. V lost 0 bases, J lost 0 bases, and 11 bases lay in between. CDR3 bases: TGTGCCAGCTCACCACCGGGCGGGGATGCTAACTATGGCTACACCTTC. Translating gives CASSPPGGDANYGYTF. Based on the CDR3 plus reference TRBV18 and TRBJ1-2, the full variable domain is NAGVMQNPRHLVRRRGQEARLRCSPMKGHSHVYWYRQLPEEGLKFMVYLQKENIIDESGMPKERFSAEFPKEGPSILRIQQVVRGDSAAYFCASSPPGGDANYGYTFGSGTRLTVV.

This clonotype was seen only a few times. This chain links TRBV6-5 with TRBJ1-2; possible D gene TRBD1, 5 bases. CDR3 length: 14 amino acids. The germline V gene has CDR1 MNHEY and CDR2 SVGAGI. The V gene lost 4 bases and the J gene lost 8 bases, with 17 bases spanning the gap. The CDR3 spells CASSSLRDVCGYTF. The CDR3 DNA sequence: TGTGCCAGCAGTTCACTCCGGGACGTTTGCGGCTACACCTTC.

V is TRBV5-1 and J is TRBJ2-7, with D perhaps given as TRBD1 or TRBD2 (5 bases each). The CDR3 runs 14 residues. The ends were cut back, 1 base at V and 5 bases at J, with 13 bases in the middle. Germline V gene lookup returns CDR1 SGHRS and CDR2 YFSETQ. DNA for the CDR3: TGCGCCAGCAGCTTGTTTGGGGGTTCAAACGAGCAGTACTTC. Its translation is CASSLFGGSNEQYF. The full variable domain, rest sourced from reference TRBV5-1 and TRBJ2-7, is KAGVTQTPRYLIKTRGQQVTLSCSPISGHRSVSWYQQTPGQGLQFLFEYFSETQRNKGNFPGRFSGRQFSNSRSEMNVSTLELGDSALYLCASSLFGGSNEQYFGPGTRLTVT.

A few counts support this clonotype. This CDR3 reads CASSQAARSSGYTF. The CDR3 DNA follows: TGTGCCAGCAGCCAAGCTGCCAGATCTTCCGGCTACACCTTC. The V call is TRBV3-1, the J call TRBJ1-2, with no clear D. The length of the CDR3 is 14 residues. V was trimmed by 1 base and J by 8 bases, leaving 14 bases between them. CDR1 and CDR2 from the germline V gene are LGHDT and YNNKEL (reference sequence).

There are a few counts of this clonotype. The V call is TRBV7-9, the J call TRBJ2-7; 7 bases map to TRBD1. The trim removed 4 bases at V and 3 bases at J, leaving 6 bases unmatched. This CDR3 is 14 amino acids long. CDR1 and CDR2 from the germline V gene are SEHNR and FQNEAQ (reference sequence). The CDR3 sequence is CASSYFDRDYEQYF. The CDR3 nucleotides read TGTGCCAGCAGCTACTTTGACAGGGACTACGAGCAGTACTTC.

The V and J genes are TRBV2 and TRBJ2-1, with 9 bases lining up with TRBD2. The ends lost 3 bases at V and 4 bases at J; junction bases unmatched: 1. The CDR3 totals 14 residues. Germline V gives CDR1 SNHLY, CDR2 FYNNEI. The CDR3 DNA reads as TGTGCCAGCAGTGAGCGGGGGGGGTACAATGAGCAGTTCTTC. Translation gives CASSERGGYNEQFF.

This clonotype was recorded at least ten times. The DNA for the CDR3 is TGTGCCAGCAGTTTATTCAGGGGGTCCCAGCATTTT. This sequence encodes CASSLFRGSQHF. This rearrangement joins TRBV12-3 or TRBV12-4 to TRBJ1-5; 7 nucleotides match TRBD1. There are 12 residues in the CDR3. The V segment lost 2 bases and the J segment 11 bases; nucleotides outside the gene matches: 3.

Only a few counts were recorded for this clonotype. The genes are TRBV7-2 and TRBJ2-5; TRBD2 agrees at 10 bases. Germline values: CDR1 SGHTA, CDR2 FQGNSA. V was pared by 5 bases and J by 4 bases, with 10 bases of the junction left unmatched. CDR3 length: 16 amino acids. CDR3 amino acids: CASSLRLAGLGETQYF. In DNA, the CDR3 is TGTGCCAGCAGCCTCCGACTAGCGGGTCTCGGAGAGACCCAGTACTTC.

This clonotype was found a few times. This chain joins TRBV9 and TRBJ2-1; 13 positions match TRBD2. This CDR3 has 14 amino acids. The junction had 4 bases not matched to a gene; V was cut back by 3 bases and J by 10 bases. Germline lookup yields CDR1 SGDLS and CDR2 YYNGEE. CDR3 sequence: CASSGTSGGWEQFF. DNA of the CDR3: TGTGCCAGCAGCGGGACTAGCGGGGGCTGGGAGCAGTTCTTC.

This clonotype has a handful of counts. The chain joins TRBV7-9 to TRBJ1-6; maybe TRBD1 (6 bases). Per the germline V gene, CDR1 is SEHNR and CDR2 is FQNEAQ (reference sequence). Trimming pared 5 bases from V and 7 bases from J, leaving 12 bases between. This CDR3 contains 14 residues. In nucleotides, the CDR3 is TGTGCCAGCAGCCCGGACAGCTTGAATTCACCCCTCCACTTT. It encodes CASSPDSLNSPLHF.

This chain uses TRBV14 with TRBJ1-5; D remains ambiguous. V was clipped by 3 bases and J by 5 bases, with 11 bases between them. The CDR3 consists of 14 residues. Per the germline V gene, CDR1 is SGHDN and CDR2 is FVKESK. DNA of the CDR3: TGTGCCAGCAGCCACTTCACGGGCGATCAGCCCCAGCATTTT. Translating it yields CASSHFTGDQPQHF.

J is TRBJ2-1 and V is TRBV4-2; 7 bases agree with TRBD2. CDR3 length equals 14 residues. With V trimmed by 4 bases and J by 10 bases, 10 bases remained unmatched. The germline V gene has CDR1 LGHNA and CDR2 YNFKEQ. The CDR3 DNA reads TGTGCCAGCAGCCGAGAGGACCGGACTAGGGAGCAGTTCTTC. This codes for CASSREDRTREQFF.

There are a few counts of this clonotype. V gene TRBV5-1 combines with J gene TRBJ2-7; maybe TRBD2 (5 bases). This CDR3 is built from 15 residues. V lost 0 bases and J lost 5, with 15 bases in between. CDR1 SGHRS and CDR2 YFSETQ come from the germline V gene. The DNA for the CDR3 is TGCGCCAGCAGCTTGGTCCATAGCTCCGGGGACGAGCAGTACTTC. This encodes CASSLVHSSGDEQYF.